These 26 T cell receptor beta chains came from one sample sequenced in a study of control samples from healthy donors and cancer patients (dated by TCRdb to between 2020 and 2021). Libraries were made using the immunoSEQ multiplex PCR assay. TCRdb's version of the immuneACCESS table is confined to in-frame rearrangements and falls short of the full clone set. An unresolved V gene accounts for under half of the shortfall where checked; the remainder is of unknown origin. This sample gives 190,000 or so clones in total; about 93% of them show up just once. The ten largest account for more than 1.1% of the sample. The material sequenced was blood. The receptors originated from a man aged 18 to 29 in good health.

The DNA of the CDR3 is TGTGCCAGCTCATGGGACAGGTTAAATTCACCCCTCCACTTT. Its protein is CASSWDRLNSPLHF. This chain joins TRBV18 and TRBJ1-6; TRBD1 matches at 8 bases. This CDR3 comprises 14 residues. The germline V gene encodes CDR1 KGHSH and CDR2 LQKENI. J gave up 7 bases and V 5 bases, and 4 bases lay outside the gene matches.

The chain couples TRBV19 to TRBJ2-7; TRBD1 agrees at 10 bases. The V gene end was trimmed by 5 bases and the J gene end by 0 bases; junction bases not matched to a gene: 1. Germline V gene lookup returns CDR1 LNHDA and CDR2 SQIVND (reference sequence). The CDR3 sequence is 14 residues long. The CDR3 bases are TGTGCCAGTAGTGGGACAGGGGTCTCCTACGAGCAGTACTTC. Translation: CASSGTGVSYEQYF.

J is TRBJ2-4 and V is TRBV19; a possible D gene is TRBD1 (5 bases). The germline V and J ends were trimmed by 5 bases and 0 bases, with 17 bases remaining between them. The CDR3 has 17 residues. Germline V gives CDR1 LNHDA, CDR2 SQIVND (reference sequence). The chain's CDR3 is CASSSTQQGIAKNIQYF. The CDR3 DNA reads as TGTGCCAGTAGTTCCACTCAGCAGGGCATAGCCAAAAACATTCAGTACTTC. The whole variable domain, remainder taken from reference TRBV19 and TRBJ2-4, is DGGITQSPKYLFRKEGQNVTLSCEQNLNHDAMYWYRQDPGQGLRLIYYSQIVNDFQKGDIAEGYSVSREKKESFPLTVTSAQKNPTAFYLCASSSTQQGIAKNIQYFGAGTRLSVL.

The CDR3 region is CASSMDGQGFNQPQHF. In DNA, the CDR3 is TGTGCCAGTAGTATGGATGGCCAGGGCTTCAATCAGCCCCAGCATTTT. The chain employs TRBV19 and TRBJ1-5; D possibly corresponds to TRBD1 (5 bases). Germline CDR1 reads LNHDA; CDR2 reads SQIVND (reference sequence). V was pared by 3 bases and J by 3 bases, with 15 bases between. CDR3 size: 16 residues.

The genes are TRBV18 and TRBJ2-7, with 12 bases aligning to TRBD1. Germline loops: CDR1 KGHSH, CDR2 LQKENI. CDR3 length: 14 amino acids. V shed 4 bases, J shed 6 bases, and the junction held 4 bases outside the gene matches. The CDR3 sequence is CASSRGTGGGEQYF. The CDR3 coding sequence is TGTGCCAGCTCACGCGGGACAGGGGGCGGCGAGCAGTACTTC.

V and J are TRBV3-1 (or the pseudogene TRBV3-2) and TRBJ2-6, with TRBD1 matching over 7 bases. Germline-derived CDR1 and CDR2 are LGHDT and YNNKEL (reference sequence). The CDR3 consists of 16 residues. V lost 4 bases, J lost 4 bases, and 7 bases stayed unmatched. CDR3 region: CASSPQTGSGANVLTF. CDR3 sequence (DNA): TGTGCCAGCAGCCCGCAGACAGGGTCCGGGGCCAACGTCCTGACTTTC.

As DNA, the CDR3 is TGTGCCAGCAGCTCTCAAGGGGATGGTACCGAGCAGTACTTC. It yields the protein CASSSQGDGTEQYF. The rearrangement links TRBV7-3 to TRBJ2-7; possible D gene TRBD1, 5 bases. V lost 4 bases, J lost 6 bases, and 16 bases lay in between. Germline V CDR1 and CDR2: SGHTA, FQGTGA. The CDR3 contains 14 residues.

This clone appeared once. V is TRBV21-1 and J is TRBJ1-5; the table names TRBD1, a call not compared with the DNA. TRBV21-1 is a listed pseudogene. The length of the CDR3 is 20 residues. The CDR3 spells CASSKDRDRGPPYSNQPQHF. Written as DNA, the CDR3 is TGTGCCAGCAGCAAAGACCGGGACAGGGGCCCGCCTTATAGCAATCAGCCCCAGCATTTT.

With respect to this clone: A read error may produce the germline difference seen at one junction end. The chain recombines TRBV5-4 with TRBJ2-6; 9 positions agree with TRBD2. This CDR3 has 19 residues. Germline V gene data show CDR1 as SGHNT and CDR2 as YYREEE (reference sequence). The CDR3: CATSSASGDSSSGANVLTF. In DNA form, the CDR3 reads TGTGCCACCAGCAGCGCTAGCGGGGACTCAAGTTCTGGGGCCAACGTCCTGACTTTC.

V gene TRBV4-1 combines with J gene TRBJ2-1; a weak D match, TRBD2 (6 bases). This CDR3 region has 12 residues. The germline V and J ends were trimmed by 4 bases and 10 bases, with 11 bases remaining between them. Germline values: CDR1 MGHRA, CDR2 YSYEKL. CDR3 region: CASSPRTTEQFF. CDR3 DNA: TGCGCCAGCAGCCCTCGGACTACCGAGCAGTTCTTC.

The chain recombines TRBV2 with TRBJ2-2; a weak D match, TRBD2 (6 bases). This CDR3 has 15 amino acids. CDR1 and CDR2 from the germline V gene are SNHLY and FYNNEI. The germline V and J ends were trimmed by 6 bases and 7 bases, with 18 bases remaining between them. Here the CDR3 reads CASSAQGLSHGELFF. CDR3 coding DNA: TGTGCCAGCAGCGCCCAGGGACTCTCCCACGGGGAGCTGTTTTTT.

Only one count was recorded for this clone. The chain links TRBV4-2 to TRBJ1-6, with a possible D match to TRBD1 (6 bases). Trimming shortened V by 1 base and J by 6 bases, and 16 bases separated the two germline ends. Germline V gene lookup returns CDR1 LGHNA and CDR2 YNFKEQ. The CDR3 contains 17 residues. CDR3 loop: CASSQVLGQPSNSPLHF. CDR3 sequence (DNA): TGTGCCAGCAGCCAAGTTTTAGGACAGCCTAGTAATTCACCCCTCCACTTT.

The chain combines TRBV19 with TRBJ1-4; possible D gene TRBD1, 5 bases. Trimming stripped 7 bases from V and 2 bases from J, with 11 bases between. CDR1 and CDR2 (germline): LNHDA, SQIVND (reference sequence). CDR3 size: 14 residues. DNA for the CDR3: TGTGCCAGTAAATACGGGGCGACTAATGAAAAACTGTTTTTT. Translating gives CASKYGATNEKLFF.

As DNA, the CDR3 is TGTGCCAGCAGTCCCCGGTACAAGGGGTCCTACGATACGCAGTATTTT. It specifies CASSPRYKGSYDTQYF. This chain links TRBV2 with TRBJ2-3, with a tentative D call TRBD1 (5 bases). V was pared by 5 bases and J by 6 bases, with 21 bases between. In germline, CDR1 is SNHLY, CDR2 FYNNEI. The CDR3 is made up of 16 amino acids.

The V and J genes are TRBV6-5 and TRBJ2-1; no clear D. V lost 7 bases to trimming and J lost 4 bases, with 11 bases between them. This CDR3 region has 13 residues. Germline CDR1 is MNHEY and CDR2 is SVGAGI. The CDR3 spells CASKAVGYNEQFF. The CDR3 bases are TGTGCCAGCAAGGCAGTGGGATACAATGAGCAGTTCTTC.

J is TRBJ2-6 and V is TRBV2, with 8 bases matching TRBD1. This CDR3 spans 16 amino acids. Unmatched junction bases numbered 4, after V lost 6 bases and J lost 0 bases. Germline values: CDR1 SNHLY, CDR2 FYNNEI. Written as DNA, the CDR3 is TGTGCCAGCAGGCCTACAGGGGGCTCTGGGGCCAACGTCCTGACTTTC. This encodes CASRPTGGSGANVLTF.

The rearrangement uses TRBV6-2 or TRBV6-3 and TRBJ1-5; TRBD1 aligns across 12 bases. Per germline, CDR1 MNHEY and CDR2 SVGEGT. The ends lost 6 bases at V and 4 bases at J; junction bases unmatched: 4. CDR3 length equals 15 residues. The CDR3 DNA is TGTGCCAGCAGCACGGGACAGGGGGCGAATCAGCCCCAGCATTTT. It codes for CASSTGQGANQPQHF.

This clone was seen only once. The chain combines TRBV2 with TRBJ1-2; D is unclear. V was pared by 6 bases and J by 0 bases, with 14 bases between. The CDR3 is 15 residues long. The germline gives CDR1 SNHLY, CDR2 FYNNEI. The CDR3 DNA reads as TGTGCCAGCAGCCAAGGCGGACTAGCTAACTATGGCTACACCTTC. It is translated as CASSQGGLANYGYTF.

The J gene is TRBJ1-6, the V gene TRBV14, with a tentative D call TRBD1 (5 bases). In germline, CDR1 is SGHDN, CDR2 FVKESK. Trimming took 3 bases from V and 7 from J, leaving 7 bases between them. There are 13 residues in the CDR3. The CDR3 sequence: CASSQKGNSPLHF. CDR3 sequence (DNA): TGTGCCAGCAGCCAGAAGGGGAATTCACCCCTCCACTTT.

The J gene is TRBJ2-7, the V gene TRBV6-5; no reliable D call. Per the germline V gene, CDR1 is MNHEY and CDR2 is SVGAGI. This CDR3 contains 14 residues. V was clipped by 10 bases and J by 2 bases, with 18 bases between them. The CDR3 spells CATTSVSNTYEQYF. The CDR3 DNA reads as TGTGCCACCACGTCCGTGTCGAATACCTACGAGCAGTACTTC.

This chain uses TRBV6-1 with TRBJ1-6; tentatively, D is TRBD1 (5 bases). Germline CDR1 MNHNS, CDR2 SASEGT. V lost 2 bases to trimming and J lost 9 bases, with 8 bases between them. The CDR3 has 13 residues. CDR3 nucleotide sequence: TGTGCCAGCAGTGAACACGGGGGTTCACCCCTCCACTTT. This translates into CASSEHGGSPLHF.

This chain uses TRBV14 with TRBJ1-1; D is possibly TRBD1 (6 bases). The CDR3 extends over 17 amino acids. Per germline, CDR1 SGHDN and CDR2 FVKESK. Deletions cut 6 bases from V and 1 base from J, with 21 bases between. This CDR3 reads CASSQPGVDRRNTEAFF. The CDR3 nucleotides are TGTGCCAGCAGTCAACCCGGGGTAGACAGGCGGAACACTGAAGCTTTCTTT.

The V gene is TRBV6-5, the J gene TRBJ1-5, with D perhaps TRBD1 (5 bases). Trimming removed 5 bases at V and 7 bases at J, with 12 bases between. Germline values: CDR1 MNHEY, CDR2 SVGAGI. The CDR3 has 13 amino acids. Here the CDR3 reads CASSPRANQPQHF. As DNA, the CDR3 is TGTGCCAGCAGTCCCAGGGCAAACCAGCCCCAGCATTTT.

The chain is built from TRBV20-1 and TRBJ2-3, with D hard to call. Germline V gene data show CDR1 as DFQATT and CDR2 as SNEGSKA (reference sequence). Trimming cost V 6 bases and J 2 bases, with 3 bases left between them. CDR3 size: 10 residues. The CDR3 coding sequence is TGCAGTGCGGCCACAGATACGCAGTATTTT. Amino acid sequence: CSAATDTQYF.

This sequence joins TRBV25-1 and TRBJ2-3, with 8 nucleotides matching TRBD2. CDR1 MGHDK and CDR2 SYGVNS come from the germline V gene. The CDR3 extends over 15 amino acids. The trim removed 5 bases at V and 4 bases at J, leaving 8 bases unmatched. CDR3 in DNA: TGTGCCAGCAGTCGCGGGGGGCTTAGGTCAGATACGCAGTATTTT. Translated: CASSRGGLRSDTQYF. The entire variable domain, with the rest obtained from reference TRBV25-1 and TRBJ2-3, is as follows: EADIYQTPRYLVIGTGKKITLECSQTMGHDKMYWYQQDPGMELHLIHYSYGVNSTEKGDLSSESTVSRIRTEHFPLTLESARPSHTSQYLCASSRGGLRSDTQYFGPGTRLTVL.

V and J are TRBV10-3 and TRBJ1-1; D ambiguous. This CDR3 comprises 14 residues. The germline V and J ends were trimmed by 0 bases and 3 bases, with 8 bases remaining between them. Germline V gene sequence: CDR1 ENHRY, CDR2 SYGVKD. The CDR3 reads CAISESSLDTEAFF. The CDR3 nucleotides read TGTGCCATCAGTGAGTCGAGTTTGGACACTGAAGCTTTCTTT.